This T cell receptor (beta chain) was captured by sequencing in a study of T-cell reconstitution after alpha-beta-depleted transplantation in children. TCRbeta library preparation incorporated unique molecular identifiers. TCRdb re-called the PCR reads through MiXCR, storing one row per CDR3 protein. The data contain about 290,000 distinct CDR3 sequences, over 9.5% of them singletons. This clonotype was observed many times. Its antigen remains unidentified. Study-level results: It was reported that alpha-beta T cells came from several hundred expanded graft clones (about two months after transplant).

The CDR3 extends over 15 amino acids. The V gene lost 8 bases and the J gene lost 3 bases, with 20 bases spanning the gap. CDR1 is DFQATT, CDR2 SNEGSKA, per germline (reference sequence). The receptor was isolated from a boy in the first two years of life with acute myeloid leukemia, due to receive a stem cell transplant. The source material was PBMCs, sampled before TCRalphabeta/CD19-depleted stem cell transplant. The chain uses TRBV20-1 and TRBJ2-4; the D gene could be TRBD1 or TRBD2 (5 bases each). CDR3 protein: CSSASRGADKNIQYF. The CDR3 DNA reads as TGCAGTTCCGCCTCGAGAGGGGCAGACAAAAACATTCAGTACTTC.